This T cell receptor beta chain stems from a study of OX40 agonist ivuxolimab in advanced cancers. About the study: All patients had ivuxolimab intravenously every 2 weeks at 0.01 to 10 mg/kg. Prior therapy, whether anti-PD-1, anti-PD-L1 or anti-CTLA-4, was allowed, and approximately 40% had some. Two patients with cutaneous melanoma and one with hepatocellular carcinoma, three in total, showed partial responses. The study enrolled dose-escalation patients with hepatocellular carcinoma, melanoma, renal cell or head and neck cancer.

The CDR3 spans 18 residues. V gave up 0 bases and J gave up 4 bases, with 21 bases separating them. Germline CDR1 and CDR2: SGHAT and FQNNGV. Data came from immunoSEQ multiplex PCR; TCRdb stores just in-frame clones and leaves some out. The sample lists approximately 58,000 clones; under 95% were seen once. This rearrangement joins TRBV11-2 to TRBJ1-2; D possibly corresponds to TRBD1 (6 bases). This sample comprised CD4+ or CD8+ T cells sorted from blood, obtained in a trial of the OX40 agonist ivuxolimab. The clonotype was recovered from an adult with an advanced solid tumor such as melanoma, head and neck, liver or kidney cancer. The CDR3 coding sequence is TGTGCCAGCAGCTTAGACCCGAGGCCGACAGGAGCCAGCTATGGCTACACCTTC. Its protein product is CASSLDPRPTGASYGYTF. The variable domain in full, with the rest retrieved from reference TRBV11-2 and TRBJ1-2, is EAGVAQSPRYKIIEKRQSVAFWCNPISGHATLYWYQQILGQGPKLLIQFQNNGVVDDSQLPKDRFSAERLKGVDSTLKIQPAKLEDSAVYLCASSLDPRPTGASYGYTFGSGTRLTVV.